The clone carrying this TCR beta chain was seen only a few times. What it recognizes is unknown. The ends were cut back, 5 bases at V and 0 bases at J, with 19 bases in the middle. The CDR3 covers 17 residues. CDR1 and CDR2 from the germline V gene are SEHNR and FQNEAQ (reference sequence). The sample originates from a study of molecular identifiers for immune sequencing clone quantification. Listed TCR primers and previously described methods were used for bulk TCR libraries. TCRdb analysed the PCR reads with MiXCR anew, one entry per CDR3 protein. The profile covers around 480,000 distinct CDR3 sequences, with about a fifth appearing a single time and around 0.86% taken by the ten largest. Overall study findings and caveats: Amid 750,000 to 1,000,000 naive cells, spiked Jurkat TCR RNA from one cell was reportedly still detectable. Barcode collisions between identical TCR molecules could shrink estimates of highly expanded clone sizes.

The chain uses TRBV7-9 and TRBJ1-1; no reliable D call. The origin of this receptor is a human donor in good health. Some libraries in this study had Jurkat cell RNA spiked in. The sample taken for sequencing was naive CD8+ T cells from blood, with Jurkat cell RNA spiked in. The subset: FACS-sorted CD8+CD4-CCR7+CD45RA+ naive T cells. The CDR3 DNA sequence: TGTGCCAGCAGCGTCGGGGATGGGATCTCGCTGAACACTGAAGCTTTCTTT. Translation: CASSVGDGISLNTEAFF.